This TCR beta chain was sequenced for a study of T-cell reconstitution after alpha-beta-depleted transplantation in children. The TCRbeta library was prepared with unique molecular identifiers. In TCRdb, the PCR reads were re-called with MiXCR into one record per CDR3 protein. The table includes about 610,000 distinct CDR3 sequences, more than 9% detected once. This clonotype was counted at least ten times. V gave up 5 bases and J gave up 4 bases; unmatched junction bases: 10. From germline, CDR1 is SEHNR and CDR2 FQNEAQ (reference sequence). CDR3 size: 16 residues. The TCR comes from a human donor who donated a stem cell graft to a child with acute myeloid leukemia. The V and J genes are TRBV7-9 and TRBJ2-7, with TRBD2 matching over 11 bases. The source material was PBMCs from the stem cell graft donor, sampled from the stem cell graft. The CDR3 sequence: CASSPPSSGRQYEQYF. The DNA of the CDR3 is TGTGCCAGCAGCCCCCCCTCTAGCGGGAGGCAATACGAGCAGTACTTC.